This entry lists 14 T cell receptor beta chains sequenced from one sample in a study of vaccination effects on CD4 cells after COVID-19. Under the ViraFEST assay, PBMC were stimulated with viral peptide pools so that antigen-specific CD4+ T cells expanded. Sequencing was performed afterwards. Following 10 days of culture, CD4+ T cells were isolated. The antigens these receptors bind are not known. This table comes from immunoSEQ multiplex PCR, and its TCRdb copy is limited to in-frame clones, with some not included. The profile shows tens of thousands of clones, about four fifths of them singletons. The sequences come from CD4+ T cells from PBMCs cultured with HCoV-229E spike peptides, collected before COVID-19 vaccination. The receptors come from a human donor who received a COVID-19 vaccine.

V usage is TRBV11-2 and J usage is TRBJ2-2; no definite D call. Germline lookup yields CDR1 SGHAT and CDR2 FQNNGV. CDR3 length equals 13 residues. V was cut by 6 bases and J by 4 bases, with 9 bases left in between. For the CDR3, the DNA is TGTGCCAGCAGTTTTTCGGTCACCGGGGAGCTGTTTTTT. Translation: CASSFSVTGELFF.

The chain links TRBV12-3 or TRBV12-4 to TRBJ2-1; 7 bases align to TRBD2. V lost 3 bases, J lost 10 bases, and 3 bases stayed unmatched. This CDR3 contains 12 residues. CDR3 region: CASSFAGGEQFF. CDR3 DNA: TGTGCCAGCAGTTTTGCCGGGGGGGAGCAGTTCTTC.

The gene calls are TRBV4-2 and TRBJ1-2; D is undetermined. This CDR3 contains 14 residues. In germline, CDR1 is LGHNA, CDR2 YNFKEQ. The V end was cut by 5 bases, the J end by 7 bases, with 17 bases between. The CDR3 nucleotides read TGTGCCAGCAGCGATAGACAAGGGTTGGGTGGCTACACCTTC. Protein sequence: CASSDRQGLGGYTF.

V usage is TRBV18 and J usage is TRBJ2-2; a weak D match, TRBD2 (5 bases). Germline values: CDR1 KGHSH, CDR2 LQKENI. This CDR3 has 16 amino acids. Trimming removed 5 bases from V and 4 bases from J, with 17 bases in between. This CDR3 reads CASSDLREVGTGELFF. The CDR3 DNA is TGTGCCAGCTCAGATCTACGGGAAGTGGGCACCGGGGAGCTGTTTTTT.

The chain has TRBV7-3 and TRBJ2-3, with TRBD2 as a possible D gene (5 bases). Per germline, CDR1 SGHTA and CDR2 FQGTGA. With 5 bases removed from V and 1 base from J, the gap between germline ends came to 16 bases. The CDR3 has 16 amino acids. The CDR3 nucleotides read TGTGCCAGCAGCACGGGGATTGGGGTCGGCACAGATACGCAGTATTTT. It specifies CASSTGIGVGTDTQYF.

CDR3: CASNNRPGISNQPQHF. The CDR3 DNA reads as TGTGCCAGTAATAATCGGCCCGGCATAAGCAATCAGCCCCAGCATTTT. V is TRBV19 and J is TRBJ1-5; D is unclear. From germline, CDR1 is LNHDA and CDR2 SQIVND (reference sequence). The length of the CDR3 is 16 residues. The V and J ends lost 7 bases and 1 base respectively, with 17 bases between them.

The rearrangement joins TRBV19 to TRBJ1-5; 11 bases fit TRBD1. The germline CDR1 and CDR2 sequences are LNHDA and SQIVND (reference sequence). The CDR3 has 16 residues. After removal of 7 bases from V and 2 bases from J, the junction contained 7 bases not matched to a gene. CDR3 amino acids: CASTTDRGRGNQPQHF. Written as DNA, the CDR3 is TGTGCCAGTACCACGGACAGGGGGCGAGGCAATCAGCCCCAGCATTTT.

V and J are TRBV11-2 and TRBJ2-1, with 8 bases identical to TRBD1. The CDR3 spans 15 residues. Trimming removed 5 bases from V and 11 bases from J; junction bases left unmatched: 14. Germline V gene sequence: CDR1 SGHAT, CDR2 FQNNGV. Here the CDR3 DNA reads TGTGCCAGCAGCCCGTCTGGACAGGGTCGAAACAAGCAGTTCTTC. Translating it yields CASSPSGQGRNKQFF.

The chain joins TRBV2 to TRBJ2-3, with 8 bases lining up with TRBD2. The length of the CDR3 is 14 residues. CDR1 and CDR2 from the germline V gene are SNHLY and FYNNEI. J was trimmed by 2 bases and V by 7 bases; bases with no gene match: 5. CDR3 sequence (DNA): TGTGCCAGCACCAGGACTAGCCCCACAGATACGCAGTATTTT. Translation gives CASTRTSPTDTQYF.

The genes are TRBV19 and TRBJ1-5; D uncertain. The CDR3 totals 15 residues. The germline V gene encodes CDR1 LNHDA and CDR2 SQIVND (reference sequence). Trimming pared 8 bases from V and 10 bases from J, leaving 24 bases between. The CDR3 nucleotides read TGTGCCAGTGGGCCCCTCAGCCCTTCGATATTTCCCCAGCATTTT. Translating it yields CASGPLSPSIFPQHF.

V usage is TRBV19 and J usage is TRBJ1-1; D gene uncertain. The CDR3 runs 13 residues. Germline V gives CDR1 LNHDA, CDR2 SQIVND (reference sequence). Trimming removed 6 bases from V and 4 bases from J, with 12 bases in between. In nucleotides, the CDR3 is TGTGCCAGTAGCGACTCGTTATTCACTGAAGCTTTCTTT. Its translation: CASSDSLFTEAFF. The complete variable domain, with remaining parts taken from reference TRBV19 and TRBJ1-1, reads DGGITQSPKYLFRKEGQNVTLSCEQNLNHDAMYWYRQDPGQGLRLIYYSQIVNDFQKGDIAEGYSVSREKKESFPLTVTSAQKNPTAFYLCASSDSLFTEAFFGQGTRLTVV.

This clone has only one observation. The CDR3 DNA sequence: TGTGCCAGCAGCTTAGCGTGGGAGACCCAGTACTTC. It is translated as CASSLAWETQYF. The chain has TRBV7-9 and TRBJ2-5, with D unresolved. There are 12 residues in the CDR3. CDR1 SEHNR and CDR2 FQNEAQ come from the germline V gene (reference sequence). Trimming removed 0 bases from V and 5 bases from J, with 4 bases in between.

The rearrangement links TRBV6-2 or TRBV6-3 to TRBJ2-2; 8 bases agree with TRBD1. Germline trimming cut 4 bases from V and 2 bases from J; bases unmatched to any gene: 3. Germline lookup yields CDR1 MNHEY and CDR2 SVGEGT. This CDR3 region has 15 residues. The CDR3 is CASSSGGVNTGELFF. The CDR3 DNA is TGTGCCAGCAGTTCAGGGGGCGTAAACACCGGGGAGCTGTTTTTT.

The chain recombines TRBV28 with TRBJ2-6; D is unresolved. Germline CDR1 and CDR2: MDHEN and SYDVKM. V dropped 3 bases and J dropped 4 bases, with 10 bases sitting between them. CDR3 length equals 15 residues. Here the CDR3 DNA reads TGTGCCAGCAGTTTTGGATTGGGGGGGGCCAACGTCCTGACTTTC. Translated: CASSFGLGGANVLTF.